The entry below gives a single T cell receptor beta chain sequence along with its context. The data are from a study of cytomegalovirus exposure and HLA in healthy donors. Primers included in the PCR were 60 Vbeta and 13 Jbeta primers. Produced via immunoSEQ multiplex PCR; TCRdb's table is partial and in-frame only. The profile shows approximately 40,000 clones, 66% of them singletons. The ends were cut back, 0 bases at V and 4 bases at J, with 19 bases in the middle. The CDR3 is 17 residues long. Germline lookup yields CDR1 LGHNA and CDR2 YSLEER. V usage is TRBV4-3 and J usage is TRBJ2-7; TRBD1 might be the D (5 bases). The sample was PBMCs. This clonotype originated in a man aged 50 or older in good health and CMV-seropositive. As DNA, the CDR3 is TGCGCCAGCAGCCAAGAGGTATCAGGGAACAATCCTTACGAGCAGTACTTC. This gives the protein CASSQEVSGNNPYEQYF.